Listed here are 20 T cell receptor beta chains from one sample, sequenced in a study of T-cell reconstitution after alpha-beta-depleted transplantation in children. Researchers prepared the TCRbeta library using unique molecular identifiers, the study reports. Via MiXCR, TCRdb re-called the PCR reads, giving one row per CDR3 protein. The table includes approximately 640,000 distinct CDR3 sequences, roughly 15% detected once. The sequenced sample was PBMCs from the stem cell graft donor, obtained from the stem cell graft. These TCRs come from a human donor who donated a stem cell graft to a child with acute myeloid leukemia.

This clonotype was seen at least ten times. This chain connects TRBV20-1 to TRBJ1-1; D call uncertain. This CDR3 comprises 11 residues. V was clipped by 3 bases and J by 4 bases, with 6 bases between them. Germline V lookup: CDR1 DFQATT, CDR2 SNEGSKA (reference sequence). The CDR3 DNA reads TGCAGTGCTAGGGTCTTCACTGAAGCTTTCTTT. This encodes CSARVFTEAFF.

This clonotype was recorded at least ten times. V gene TRBV20-1 combines with J gene TRBJ2-3; D ambiguous. The CDR3 is made up of 12 amino acids. Germline V gene sequence: CDR1 DFQATT, CDR2 SNEGSKA (reference sequence). Between the trimmed V and J ends, which lost 4 bases and 3 bases, there was a span of 8 bases. CDR3 nucleotide sequence: TGCAGTGCTAAAACTTATACAGATACGCAGTATTTT. Amino acids: CSAKTYTDTQYF.

The chain carries TRBV12-3 or TRBV12-4 and TRBJ2-2; TRBD1 matches 9 bases. This CDR3 comprises 15 residues. Trimming took 5 bases from V and 5 from J; bases not matched to a gene: 6. The CDR3 sequence: CASSVGGQGTGELFF. CDR3 nucleotide sequence: TGTGCCAGCAGTGTAGGCGGACAGGGGACCGGGGAGCTGTTTTTT.

This clonotype showed up many times. The genes are TRBV20-1 and TRBJ2-5; D unresolved. Per germline, CDR1 DFQATT and CDR2 SNEGSKA (reference sequence). The V end lost 4 bases, the J end lost 2 bases, and 14 bases lay between the germline ends. This CDR3 spans 14 amino acids. CDR3 DNA: TGCAGTGCTATAAAGCCAGCAGTTCAAGAGACCCAGTACTTC. As protein: CSAIKPAVQETQYF.

The V and J genes are TRBV7-9 and TRBJ2-2; D ambiguous. The germline V gene has CDR1 SEHNR and CDR2 FQNEAQ (reference sequence). V gave up 1 base and J gave up 6 bases, with 9 bases separating them. This CDR3 is built from 14 residues. CDR3 residues: CASSLGGMPGELFF. Here the CDR3 DNA reads TGTGCCAGCAGCTTAGGGGGAATGCCCGGGGAGCTGTTTTTT.

The chain uses TRBV12-3 or TRBV12-4 and TRBJ1-2; tentatively, D is TRBD1 (6 bases). V was cut by 6 bases and J by 8 bases, with 25 bases left in between. The CDR3 is made up of 16 amino acids. The CDR3 nucleotides are TGTGCCAGCAGAACAGACGGGGGGGCCTCTCCGGGAGGCTACACCTTC. This gives the protein CASRTDGGASPGGYTF.

V gene TRBV27 combines with J gene TRBJ1-1; 10 nucleotides match TRBD1. This CDR3 is built from 14 residues. Germline assignment: CDR1 MNHEY and CDR2 SMNVEV (reference sequence). Trimming at V came to 6 bases and at J to 6 bases, leaving 7 bases not matched to a gene. CDR3 residues: CASRPDRGPAEAFF. The CDR3 DNA is TGTGCCAGCAGACCAGACAGGGGGCCGGCTGAAGCTTTCTTT.

This chain uses TRBV5-1 with TRBJ2-1; no clear D gene. This CDR3 is built from 21 residues. Germline CDR1 and CDR2: SGHRS and YFSETQ. Trimming took off 0 bases at V and 3 bases at J, with 28 bases between the two ends. The CDR3 reads CASSLGPFTALLSKGYNEQFF. The CDR3, as DNA: TGCGCCAGCAGCTTGGGGCCCTTTACAGCCCTACTTTCTAAGGGCTACAATGAGCAGTTCTTC. The full variable domain, its missing parts supplied by reference TRBV5-1 and TRBJ2-1, is KAGVTQTPRYLIKTRGQQVTLSCSPISGHRSVSWYQQTPGQGLQFLFEYFSETQRNKGNFPGRFSGRQFSNSRSEMNVSTLELGDSALYLCASSLGPFTALLSKGYNEQFFGPGTRLTVL.

This clonotype has more than one count but fewer than ten. This chain uses TRBV20-1 with TRBJ2-3; no definite D call. Looked up from germline, CDR1 is DFQATT and CDR2 is SNEGSKA (reference sequence). CDR3 size: 14 residues. V lost 3 bases and J 2 bases, leaving 12 bases between the germline ends. The CDR3 DNA reads as TGCAGTGCTAGCTCCTTGGGCCTCACAGATACGCAGTATTTT. This sequence encodes CSASSLGLTDTQYF.

V gene TRBV11-2 combines with J gene TRBJ1-5; D is unresolved. Between the trimmed V and J ends, which lost 3 bases and 7 bases, there was a span of 10 bases. In germline, CDR1 is SGHAT, CDR2 FQNNGV. This CDR3 spans 13 amino acids. CDR3: CASSFAHVQPQHF. The CDR3 DNA sequence: TGTGCCAGCAGCTTCGCCCACGTACAGCCCCAGCATTTT.

The gene calls are TRBV13 and TRBJ2-1, with 8 bases identical to TRBD2. Germline-derived CDR1 and CDR2 are PRHDT and FYEKMQ (reference sequence). The CDR3 length is 15 residues. V lost 5 bases and J lost 5; bases outside the gene matches: 8. CDR3 amino acids: CASSALTSGDNEQFF. The CDR3 nucleotides read TGTGCCAGCAGCGCCCTCACTAGCGGTGACAATGAGCAGTTCTTC.

This clonotype was counted ten times or more. The chain recombines TRBV12-5 with TRBJ2-1, with D perhaps TRBD1 (5 bases). The CDR3 is 12 residues long. CDR1 LGHNT and CDR2 FRNRAP come from the germline V gene. Trimming shortened V by 5 bases and J by 5 bases, and 7 bases separated the two germline ends. The CDR3 spells CASGVGDNEQFF. The CDR3, as DNA: TGTGCTAGTGGTGTAGGGGACAATGAGCAGTTCTTC.

The genes are TRBV7-7 and TRBJ2-7; 7 bases align to TRBD1. The J segment lost 5 bases and the V segment lost 5 bases, leaving 6 bases of the junction unmatched. The CDR3 length is 13 residues. Germline values: CDR1 SSHAT, CDR2 FNYEAQ (reference sequence). Here the CDR3 reads CASSHTGVHEQYF. As DNA, the CDR3 is TGTGCCAGCAGCCATACAGGGGTCCACGAGCAGTACTTC.

The genes are TRBV30 and TRBJ2-1, with D perhaps assigned TRBD1 or TRBD2 (5 bases each). V was shortened by 3 bases and J by 4 bases, with 10 bases between the two germline ends. The germline gives CDR1 GTSNPN, CDR2 SVGIG (reference sequence). The CDR3 has 13 residues. CDR3 residues: CAWRRAGYNEQFF. The CDR3 DNA sequence: TGTGCCTGGAGGAGGGCAGGGTACAATGAGCAGTTCTTC. The full variable domain, with the rest looked up from reference TRBV30 and TRBJ2-1, is SQTIHQWPATLVQPVGSPLSLECTVEGTSNPNLYWYRQAAGRGLQLLFYSVGIGQISSEVPQNLSASRPQDRQFILSSKKLLLSDSGFYLCAWRRAGYNEQFFGPGTRLTVL.

This chain links TRBV12-3 or TRBV12-4 with TRBJ1-1; D gene uncertain. The V end was cut by 8 bases, the J end by 5 bases, with 12 bases between. The CDR3 runs to 12 residues. The CDR3 nucleotides are TGTGCCAGCGGTTATTTGGAAACTGAAGCTTTCTTT. Residues: CASGYLETEAFF.

This clonotype was counted at least ten times. CDR3 region: CASSLAGEVYTF. The DNA for the CDR3 is TGTGCCAGCAGCCTCGCAGGGGAAGTCTACACCTTC. The chain combines TRBV7-2 with TRBJ1-2, with D perhaps matching TRBD1 (6 bases). Germline V CDR1 and CDR2: SGHTA, FQGNSA. This CDR3 has 12 residues. V shed 5 bases and J shed 10 bases, with 14 bases lying between them.

This clonotype was picked up many times. J is TRBJ1-3 and V is TRBV7-2; 9 bases align to TRBD1. The CDR3 length is 14 residues. Germline values: CDR1 SGHTA, CDR2 FQGNSA. The V gene end was trimmed by 5 bases and the J gene end by 15 bases; junction bases not matched to a gene: 14. CDR3 region: CASSASGTGPETYF. Here the CDR3 DNA reads TGTGCCAGCAGCGCCTCCGGGACAGGGCCAGAAACATATTTT.

The J gene is TRBJ2-7, the V gene TRBV12-5; 7 positions agree with TRBD2. The CDR3 is 16 amino acids. Germline V lookup: CDR1 LGHNT, CDR2 FRNRAP. The V gene end was trimmed by 0 bases and the J gene end by 0 bases; junction bases not matched to a gene: 5. The CDR3 is CASGLVGAGSSYEQYF. As DNA, the CDR3 is TGTGCTAGTGGTTTGGTGGGAGCGGGAAGCTCCTACGAGCAGTACTTC.

This clonotype was detected only a few times. The chain has TRBV6-2 or TRBV6-3 and TRBJ2-7; 10 nucleotides agree with TRBD1. Germline V gene data show CDR1 as MNHEY and CDR2 as SVGEGT. This CDR3 is built from 14 residues. The junction had 11 bases not matched to a gene; V was cut back by 7 bases and J by 8 bases. In DNA, the CDR3 is TGTGCCAGCACTTATGGGACAGGGGAAAAGAAGCAGTACTTC. The encoded protein is CASTYGTGEKKQYF.

This clonotype has just a few counts. The chain carries TRBV7-9 and TRBJ2-5; TRBD2 agrees at 7 bases. This CDR3 has 15 amino acids. Germline V gene lookup returns CDR1 SEHNR and CDR2 FQNEAQ (reference sequence). The J segment lost 2 bases and the V segment lost 0 bases, leaving 3 bases of the junction unmatched. DNA for the CDR3: TGTGCCAGCAGCTTAGCGGGAGCGGGGCAAGAGACCCAGTACTTC. This encodes CASSLAGAGQETQYF.